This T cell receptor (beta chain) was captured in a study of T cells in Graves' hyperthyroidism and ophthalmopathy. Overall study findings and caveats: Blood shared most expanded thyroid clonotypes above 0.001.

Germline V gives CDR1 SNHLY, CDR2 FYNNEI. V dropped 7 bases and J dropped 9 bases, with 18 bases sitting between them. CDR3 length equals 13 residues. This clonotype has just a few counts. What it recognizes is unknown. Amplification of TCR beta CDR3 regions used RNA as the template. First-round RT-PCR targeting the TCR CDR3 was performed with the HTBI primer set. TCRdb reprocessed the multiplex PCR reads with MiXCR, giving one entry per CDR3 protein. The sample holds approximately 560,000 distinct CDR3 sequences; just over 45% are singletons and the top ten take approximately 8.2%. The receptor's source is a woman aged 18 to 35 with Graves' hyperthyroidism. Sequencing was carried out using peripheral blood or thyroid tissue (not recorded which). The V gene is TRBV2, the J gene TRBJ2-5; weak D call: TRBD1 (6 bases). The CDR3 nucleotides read TGTGCCAGCAATGCAGGGGCCCGAGGTTCCCAGTACTTC. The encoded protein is CASNAGARGSQYF.